The next 9 T cell receptor beta chains were all read from a single sample in a study of CD8+ T cells in alopecia areata. After isolation, RNA underwent reverse transcription to generate cDNA as the sequencing template. The table came from immunoSEQ multiplex PCR; TCRdb's copy has only in-frame clones and leaves some out. Among about 150,000 clones listed, around two thirds were seen once. Sequencing input: CD8+ T cells sorted from blood. These receptors originate from a human donor in good health.

The chain joins TRBV14 to TRBJ2-1; 7 bases match TRBD1. Germline loops: CDR1 SGHDN, CDR2 FVKESK. V lost 1 base, J lost 5 bases, and 5 bases stayed unmatched. The CDR3 is made up of 15 amino acids. The CDR3 loop reads CASSQGQGVHNEQFF. In DNA, the CDR3 is TGTGCCAGCAGCCAAGGACAGGGTGTCCACAATGAGCAGTTCTTC.

The rearrangement uses TRBV13 and TRBJ2-1; 8 bases agree with TRBD1. The germline V gene encodes CDR1 PRHDT and CDR2 FYEKMQ (reference sequence). V was pared by 0 bases and J by 2 bases, with 3 bases of the junction left unmatched. The CDR3 contains 16 residues. The CDR3 coding sequence is TGTGCCAGCAGCTTAGGCAGGGGGCAGACCTACAATGAGCAGTTCTTC. The encoded protein is CASSLGRGQTYNEQFF.

On this clone: This specimen includes other DNA sequences encoding the same CDR3. The chain joins TRBV7-9 to TRBJ2-7; weak D call: TRBD1 (5 bases). The germline V gene has CDR1 SEHNR and CDR2 FQNEAQ (reference sequence). V lost 6 bases and J 4 bases, leaving 7 bases between the germline ends. The length of the CDR3 is 11 residues. For the CDR3, the DNA is TGTGCCAGCAGTCCAGGGTACGAGCAGTACTTC. As protein: CASSPGYEQYF.

The chain uses TRBV27 and TRBJ1-2, with D perhaps TRBD1 (5 bases). Trimming took off 3 bases at V and 5 bases at J, with 16 bases between the two ends. The germline V gene encodes CDR1 MNHEY and CDR2 SMNVEV (reference sequence). This CDR3 has 15 residues. CDR3 loop: CASSFGDAIGYGYTF. DNA for the CDR3: TGTGCCAGCAGTTTCGGGGACGCGATCGGTTATGGCTACACCTTC.

The chain uses TRBV19 and TRBJ1-1, with TRBD1 as a possible D gene (5 bases). V lost 5 bases and J 4 bases, leaving 14 bases between the germline ends. This CDR3 is 14 amino acids long. CDR1 is LNHDA, CDR2 SQIVND, per germline (reference sequence). The CDR3 reads CASSPFRGGTEAFF. In DNA, the CDR3 is TGTGCCAGTAGTCCCTTCCGGGGGGGCACTGAAGCTTTCTTT.

The gene calls are TRBV10-3 and TRBJ2-7, with D maybe TRBD1 (5 bases). CDR1 and CDR2 from the germline V gene are ENHRY and SYGVKD. Deletions cut 6 bases from V and 2 bases from J, with 23 bases between. This CDR3 has 17 residues. In DNA form, the CDR3 reads TGTGCCATCAGCCCCGCCCAGATAACAACAGGCACCTACGAGCAGTACTTC. Translating it yields CAISPAQITTGTYEQYF.

The chain employs TRBV5-1 and TRBJ2-2; the D gene is possibly TRBD1 (6 bases). The CDR3 runs to 14 residues. The germline gives CDR1 SGHRS, CDR2 YFSETQ. V lost 7 bases and J lost 5, with 15 bases in between. The CDR3 coding sequence is TGCGCCAGCCAGGGGAACTACCCAACCGGGGAGCTGTTTTTT. It codes for CASQGNYPTGELFF.

The chain recombines TRBV28 with TRBJ2-7; the match to TRBD2 covers 12 bases. Germline V gives CDR1 MDHEN, CDR2 SYDVKM. Trimming cost V 1 base and J 1 base; bases outside gene matches: 2. The CDR3 runs 16 residues. The CDR3 sequence is CASSLYGTSGSYEQYF. The CDR3 DNA sequence: TGTGCCAGCAGTTTATATGGGACTAGCGGGTCCTACGAGCAGTACTTC. Full variable domain (rest looked up from reference TRBV28 and TRBJ2-7): DVKVTQSSRYLVKRTGEKVFLECVQDMDHENMFWYRQDPGLGLRLIYFSYDVKMKEKGDIPEGYSVSREKKERFSLILESASTNQTSMYLCASSLYGTSGSYEQYFGPGTRLTVT.

This clone was seen a few times. This chain connects TRBV27 to TRBJ2-7, with D hard to call. This CDR3 spans 14 amino acids. Trimming left V 0 bases short and J 7 bases short, with 13 bases between. In germline, CDR1 is MNHEY, CDR2 SMNVEV (reference sequence). The chain's CDR3 is CASSLSDIFREQYF. For the CDR3, the DNA is TGTGCCAGCAGTTTATCTGACATCTTCAGGGAGCAGTACTTC.